This entry is about one TCR beta chain. The entry originates in a study of blood T cells in healthy people across ages. CDR3 length: 13 amino acids. Germline V gene data show CDR1 as MNHEY and CDR2 as SMNVEV (reference sequence). Trimming removed 8 bases from V and 5 bases from J, with 12 bases in between. The authors ran a second PCR of roughly 6 to 11 cycles using a sample-barcoded 5' primer and a J-beta primer mix. TCRdb independently ran MiXCR on the 5' RACE reads; one entry per CDR3 protein. The sample contains fewer than 800,000 distinct CDR3 sequences, roughly 25% of which appear only once. These records were also assigned to another study, of T cells of mothers and their children.

V and J are TRBV27 and TRBJ2-2; maybe TRBD2 (6 bases). This receptor was taken from a boy between 5 and 17 years old in good health. The sequencing input was blood. The CDR3 reads CASAPRGTGELFF. DNA of the CDR3: TGTGCCAGCGCCCCCCGGGGGACCGGGGAGCTGTTTTTT.